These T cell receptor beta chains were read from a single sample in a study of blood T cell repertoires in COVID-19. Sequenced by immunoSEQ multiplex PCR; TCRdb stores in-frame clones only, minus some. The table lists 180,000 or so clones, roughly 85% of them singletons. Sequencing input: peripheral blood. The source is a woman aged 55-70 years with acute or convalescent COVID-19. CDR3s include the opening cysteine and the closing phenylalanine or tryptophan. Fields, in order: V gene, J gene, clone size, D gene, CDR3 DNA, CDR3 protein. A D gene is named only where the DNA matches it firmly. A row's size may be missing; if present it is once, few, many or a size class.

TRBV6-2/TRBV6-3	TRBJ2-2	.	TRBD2	TGTGCCAGCAGTTACCCCCTTCTAGCGGGAGAAACGTCGGCGTCAACCGGGGAGCTGTTTTTT	CASSYPLLAGETSASTGELFF
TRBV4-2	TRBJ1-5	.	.	TGTGCCAGCAGCGAGAACAGGGATAGCAATCAGCCCCAGCATTTT	CASSENRDSNQPQHF
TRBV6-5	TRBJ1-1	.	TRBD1	TGTGCCAGCAGTTCTCCGACAGGGGTATACACTGAAGCTTTCTTT	CASSSPTGVYTEAFF
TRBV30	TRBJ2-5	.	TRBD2	TGTGCCTGGAGTGTACGAAGATCTAGCGGGAGGGGTAGGGGAGAGACCCAGTACTTC	CAWSVRRSSGRGRGETQYF
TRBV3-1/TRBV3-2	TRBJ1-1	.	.	TGTGCCAGCAGCCAAGATACAGGGAAGACTGAAGCTTTCTTT	CASSQDTGKTEAFF
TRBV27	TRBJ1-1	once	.	TGTGCCAGCAGACTAGGGCAGGGGACTGAAGCTTTCTTT	CASRLGQGTEAFF
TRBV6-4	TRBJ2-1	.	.	TGTGCCAGCAGTGTAAGACTAGGCAATGAGCAGTTCTTC	CASSVRLGNEQFF
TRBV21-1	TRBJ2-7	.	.	TGTGCCAGCAGCCCTGTCCCTCCCCCCTACGAGCAGTACTTC	CASSPVPPPYEQYF
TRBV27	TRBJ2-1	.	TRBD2	TGTGCCAGCTCTCCCCGACTAGCGGGAGCAGGTGAGCAGTTCTTC	CASSPRLAGAGEQFF
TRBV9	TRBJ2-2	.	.	TGTGCCAGCAGCCTCAACCCAAGGGGTTATCCCGGGGAGCTGTTTTTT	CASSLNPRGYPGELFF
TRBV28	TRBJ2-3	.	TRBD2	TGTGCCAGCAGTTTCGGGACTAGCGGGCGGTATTTT	CASSFGTSGRYF
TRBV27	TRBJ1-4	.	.	TGTGCCAGCAGATCGGGTCACCGTAATGAAAAACTGTTTTTT	CASRSGHRNEKLFF
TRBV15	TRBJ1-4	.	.	TGTGCCACCAGCATAGTTGCAACTAATGAAAAACTGTTTTTT	CATSIVATNEKLFF
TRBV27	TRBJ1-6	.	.	TGTGCCAGCAGTTTAGGAAGGGGCTCACCCCTCCACTTT	CASSLGRGSPLHF
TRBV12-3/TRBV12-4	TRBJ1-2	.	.	TGTGCCAGCAGAACACAGGGATCTGGCTACACCTTC	CASRTQGSGYTF
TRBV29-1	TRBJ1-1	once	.	TGCAGCGTTGGGGGGGGAGTAGGGACTGAAGCTTTCTTT	CSVGGGVGTEAFF
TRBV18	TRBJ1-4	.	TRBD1	TGTGCCAGCTCACCGACAGGGGTTAATGAAAAACTGTTTTTT	CASSPTGVNEKLFF
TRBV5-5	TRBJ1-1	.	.	TGTGCCAGCAGCTTGTTCGGTGGTATGAACACTGAAGCTTTCTTT	CASSLFGGMNTEAFF
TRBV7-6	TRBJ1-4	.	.	TGTGCCAGCAGCTTAGGGGGCGGGGGAACTAATGAAAAACTGTTTTTT	CASSLGGGGTNEKLFF
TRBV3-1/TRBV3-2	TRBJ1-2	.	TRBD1	TGTGCCAGCAGCCAAACAGGGGGTCCCCATTCCTATGGCTACACCTTC	CASSQTGGPHSYGYTF
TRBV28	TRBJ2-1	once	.	TGTGCCAGCAGTTTCGGTGAGCAGTTCTTC	CASSFGEQFF
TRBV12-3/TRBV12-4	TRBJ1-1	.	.	TGTGCCAGCAGTTTGGGGAGGAACACTGAAGCTTTCTTT	CASSLGRNTEAFF
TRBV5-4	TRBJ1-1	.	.	TGTGCCAGCAGCGCTACAGGGAATTGGAACACTGAAGCTTTCTTT	CASSATGNWNTEAFF
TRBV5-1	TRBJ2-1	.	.	TGCGCCACCCGAACGGGACTTCCACACAATGAGCAGTTCTTC	CATRTGLPHNEQFF
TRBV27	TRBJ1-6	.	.	TGTGCCAGCAGTTTAGAACAGGAGAATTCACCCCTCCACTTT	CASSLEQENSPLHF
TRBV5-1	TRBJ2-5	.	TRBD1	TGCGCCAGCAGCGCAGGGACAGCTCAAGAGACCCAGTACTTC	CASSAGTAQETQYF
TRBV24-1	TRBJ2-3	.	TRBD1	TGTGCCACCAGCTGGACAGGGGGGACAGATACGCAGTATTTT	CATSWTGGTDTQYF
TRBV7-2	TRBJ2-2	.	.	TGTGCCAGCAACATCACCCCCCCGGGTCCAAATCCTACCGGGGAGCTGTTTTTT	CASNITPPGPNPTGELFF
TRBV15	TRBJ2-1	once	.	TGTGCCACCAGCAGACCATTTGGGAGCTCCTACAATGAGCAGTTCTTC	CATSRPFGSSYNEQFF
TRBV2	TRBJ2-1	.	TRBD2	TGTGCCAGCCACGGACTAGCGGGATACAATGAGCAGTTCTTC	CASHGLAGYNEQFF
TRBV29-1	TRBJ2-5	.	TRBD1	TGCAGCGCCGCGACAGGGACAGAGACCCAGTACTTC	CSAATGTETQYF
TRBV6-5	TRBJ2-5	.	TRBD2	TGTGCCAGCACCAGATCTGCGGGAGTAGGAGAGACCCAGTACTTC	CASTRSAGVGETQYF
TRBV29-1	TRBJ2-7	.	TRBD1	TGCAGCGTCCTAAGCTCCGGGACAGGGAGCTCCTACGAGCAGTACTTC	CSVLSSGTGSSYEQYF
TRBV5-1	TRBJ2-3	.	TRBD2	TGCGCCAGCAGCTTGGGAGCGGGAGGGCGCACAGATACGCAGTATTTT	CASSLGAGGRTDTQYF
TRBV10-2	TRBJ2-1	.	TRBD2	TGCGCCAGCGGGGGACTAGGAGGGGGTGAGCAGTTCTTC	CASGGLGGGEQFF
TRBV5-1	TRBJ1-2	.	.	TGCGCCAGCAGCTTGGCCGGGTGGCTGAGTGGGTTC	CASSLAGWLSGF
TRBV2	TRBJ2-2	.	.	TGTGCCAGCTCCTATCGGACACTGAACACCGGGGAGCTGTTTTTT	CASSYRTLNTGELFF
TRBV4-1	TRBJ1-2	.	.	TGCGCCAGCAGCCATATGGACAGCTATGGCTACACCTTC	CASSHMDSYGYTF
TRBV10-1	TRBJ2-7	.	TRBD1	TGCGCCAGCAGTGAGTCCCGACAGGGGCGAGGGTACTTC	CASSESRQGRGYF
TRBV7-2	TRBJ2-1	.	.	TGTGCCAGCAGCACCGTTTTAGCGGATAGCTCCTACAATGAGCAGTTCTTC	CASSTVLADSSYNEQFF